This TCR beta chain originates from a study of T cell responses to AZD1222 COVID-19 vaccine. Study results and limitations: Donors were largely white British and mainly female; clonal diversity was possibly underestimated. Spike-spanning, vaccine-associated CD4 TCRs were dominant at 160-218 and 743-854. Sampling captured repertoires only after the peak T cell response. Baseline serology detected seropositivity in only 6 or 7 AZD1222 recipients.

Turning to this clone: Its antigen remains unknown.

Generated by immunoSEQ multiplex PCR, the TCRdb table keeps only in-frame clones and is missing some. This repertoire shows 70,000 to 95,000 clones, 70% to 90% found once; its top ten account for more than 4.5%. The CDR3 spans 19 residues. Germline assignment: CDR1 LGHNA and CDR2 YSLEER. The trim removed 0 bases at V and 1 base at J, leaving 9 bases unmatched. The origin of this receptor is an adult in good health. This specimen was peripheral blood, taken on day 0 of MenACWY control vaccination. The gene calls are TRBV4-3 and TRBJ2-1, with 10 nucleotides matching TRBD2. CDR3 coding DNA: TGCGCCAGCAGCCAAGATTTCCCGGAGACTAGCGGGTCCTACAATGAGCAGTTCTTC. It codes for CASSQDFPETSGSYNEQFF.